Listed here are 24 T cell receptor beta chains from one sample, sequenced in a study of blood T cell repertoires in COVID-19. TCRdb keeps only in-frame clones here, not all; method: immunoSEQ multiplex PCR. The sample contains roughly 220,000 clones, 84% of which appear only once. The specimen was peripheral blood. The source of these receptors is a woman aged 55-75 years with acute or convalescent COVID-19.

V and J are TRBV11-2 and TRBJ2-1; possible D gene TRBD2, 6 bases. The ends were cut back, 5 bases at V and 0 bases at J, with 11 bases in the middle. This CDR3 has 15 residues. Looked up from germline, CDR1 is SGHAT and CDR2 is FQNNGV. As DNA, the CDR3 is TGTGCCAGCAGCATGGGGGGAAGCTCCTACAATGAGCAGTTCTTC. It specifies CASSMGGSSYNEQFF.

The V gene is TRBV7-2, the J gene TRBJ2-1; TRBD1 aligns across 8 bases. There are 14 residues in the CDR3. Germline CDR1 SGHTA, CDR2 FQGNSA. After removal of 6 bases from V and 4 bases from J, the junction contained 5 bases not matched to a gene. CDR3 sequence reads: CASRRTGMYNEQFF. The CDR3 bases are TGTGCCAGCAGACGGACAGGGATGTACAATGAGCAGTTCTTC.

The chain links TRBV3-1 (or the pseudogene TRBV3-2) to TRBJ2-2; 7 bases are shared with TRBD1. CDR1 and CDR2 from the germline V gene are LGHDT and YNNKEL (reference sequence). The CDR3 is 16 amino acids. V lost 1 base to trimming and J lost 5 bases; unmatched junction nucleotides: 7. The CDR3 reads CASSQGGTARTGELFF. The CDR3, as DNA: TGTGCCAGCAGCCAAGGAGGGACAGCAAGGACCGGGGAGCTGTTTTTT.

The count of this clone is one. In nucleotides, the CDR3 is TGCGCCAGCAAGGAACAGGGGTCCTACGAGCAGTACTTC. Translated: CASKEQGSYEQYF. The chain has TRBV5-1 and TRBJ2-7; 7 nucleotides agree with TRBD1. The CDR3 spans 13 residues. V trimming: 6 bases; J trimming: 1 base; junction bases outside the gene matches: 4. CDR1 is SGHRS, CDR2 YFSETQ, per germline.

The chain combines TRBV27 with TRBJ1-2; 8 nucleotides line up with TRBD1. Germline V gives CDR1 MNHEY, CDR2 SMNVEV (reference sequence). Losses at the gene ends were 6 bases for V and 5 bases for J; bases not matched to a gene: 2. This CDR3 contains 12 residues. The CDR3 sequence is CASRDREYGYTF. The CDR3 DNA is TGTGCCAGCAGGGACAGGGAGTATGGCTACACCTTC.

The V gene is TRBV2, the J gene TRBJ1-2; D may be TRBD1 (6 bases). There are 15 residues in the CDR3. V was cut by 4 bases and J by 5 bases, with 17 bases left in between. Germline loops: CDR1 SNHLY, CDR2 FYNNEI. The CDR3 region is CASSAVREGGYGYTF. CDR3 nucleotide sequence: TGTGCCAGCAGTGCGGTCCGGGAAGGGGGTTATGGCTACACCTTC.

V is TRBV5-4 and J is TRBJ2-1, with TRBD2 as a possible D gene (7 bases). V was cut by 4 bases and J by 0 bases, with 11 bases left in between. CDR3 size: 15 residues. CDR1 is SGHNT and CDR2 is YYREEE in the germline V gene (reference sequence). Here the CDR3 DNA reads TGTGCCAGCAGCGGTGGGGGGGCCTCCTACAATGAGCAGTTCTTC. Translated, it gives CASSGGGASYNEQFF.

This rearrangement joins TRBV4-2 to TRBJ2-7; TRBD1 agrees at 7 bases. CDR1 and CDR2 from the germline V gene are LGHNA and YNFKEQ. The CDR3 consists of 15 residues. After removal of 3 bases from V and 0 bases from J, the junction contained 5 bases not matched to a gene. The CDR3 loop reads CASSQTGLSSYEQYF. The DNA for the CDR3 is TGTGCCAGCAGCCAGACAGGGCTTAGCTCCTACGAGCAGTACTTC.

The chain employs TRBV19 and TRBJ1-6; 11 positions agree with TRBD1. The V and J ends lost 5 bases and 5 bases, in that order; junction bases with no gene match: 5. The CDR3 spans 16 residues. CDR1 is LNHDA, CDR2 SQIVND, per germline (reference sequence). CDR3 nucleotide sequence: TGTGCCAGTAGTGCCCAGGACAGGGGGCATAATTCACCCCTCCACTTT. Amino acid sequence: CASSAQDRGHNSPLHF.

J is TRBJ2-5 and V is TRBV6-6; 7 nucleotides match TRBD1. Looked up from germline, CDR1 is MNHNY and CDR2 is SVGAGI (reference sequence). This CDR3 contains 14 residues. The ends lost 6 bases at V and 2 bases at J; junction bases unmatched: 6. This CDR3 is CASRLTGPQETQYF. CDR3 in DNA: TGTGCCAGCAGATTGACAGGGCCACAAGAGACCCAGTACTTC.

The chain has TRBV9 and TRBJ2-1; 12 bases are a match to TRBD2. This CDR3 spans 18 amino acids. Germline trimming cut 1 base from V and 9 bases from J; bases unmatched to any gene: 14. The germline V gene has CDR1 SGDLS and CDR2 YYNGEE. CDR3 loop: CASSVSSGLAGMDGEQFF. DNA for the CDR3: TGTGCCAGCAGCGTATCATCCGGACTAGCGGGGATGGATGGTGAGCAGTTCTTC.

About this clone itself: The sample carries other DNA sequences with the same CDR3. This CDR3 reads CASSPGTGGYEQYF. The CDR3 DNA reads TGCGCCAGCAGCCCGGGGACAGGGGGCTACGAGCAGTACTTC. The J gene is TRBJ2-7, the V gene TRBV5-1; 11 nucleotides line up with TRBD1. Looked up from germline, CDR1 is SGHRS and CDR2 is YFSETQ. V lost 4 bases, J lost 3 bases, and 3 bases stayed unmatched. This CDR3 is built from 14 residues.

This rearrangement joins TRBV30 to TRBJ1-6; no clear D gene. Trimming left V 0 bases short and J 10 bases short, with 7 bases between. CDR3 length: 12 residues. CDR1 and CDR2 from the germline V gene are GTSNPN and SVGIG (reference sequence). DNA of the CDR3: TGTGCCTGGAGTGTACTCACCTCACCCCTCCACTTT. Encoded protein: CAWSVLTSPLHF.

The V and J genes are TRBV30 and TRBJ2-3, with D perhaps matching TRBD1 (5 bases). Trimming left V 0 bases short and J 3 bases short, with 13 bases between. This CDR3 spans 15 amino acids. Germline CDR1 GTSNPN, CDR2 SVGIG (reference sequence). In nucleotides, the CDR3 is TGTGCCTGGAGTGTAGGGCAGGGATGGACAGATACGCAGTATTTT. Protein product: CAWSVGQGWTDTQYF.

The chain links TRBV14 to TRBJ1-2; TRBD1 matches 8 bases. In germline, CDR1 is SGHDN, CDR2 FVKESK. The CDR3 length is 15 residues. The trim removed 1 base at V and 4 bases at J, leaving 5 bases unmatched. In nucleotides, the CDR3 is TGTGCCAGCAGCCAAGGGCAGGGGGCAATCTATGGCTACACCTTC. It specifies CASSQGQGAIYGYTF.

The V call is TRBV6-2 or TRBV6-3, the J call TRBJ1-6; D is unresolved. This CDR3 contains 13 residues. The V and J ends lost 3 bases and 14 bases respectively, with 14 bases between them. CDR1 is MNHEY and CDR2 is SVGEGT in the germline V gene. The CDR3 loop reads CASSYFAVKALHF. For the CDR3, the DNA is TGTGCCAGCAGTTATTTCGCGGTGAAGGCCCTCCACTTT.

The gene calls are TRBV5-6 and TRBJ1-2; TRBD1 aligns across 8 bases. After removal of 0 bases from V and 0 bases from J, the junction contained 1 base not matched to a gene. The CDR3 spans 15 residues. From germline, CDR1 is SGHDT and CDR2 YYEEEE. CDR3 residues: CASSLAGGTNYGYTF. The CDR3 DNA follows: TGTGCCAGCAGCTTGGCAGGGGGCACTAACTATGGCTACACCTTC.

J is TRBJ1-1 and V is TRBV7-9; 7 bases align to TRBD1. This CDR3 region has 14 residues. Germline V lookup: CDR1 SEHNR, CDR2 FQNEAQ (reference sequence). V gave up 7 bases and J gave up 5 bases; unmatched junction bases: 10. This CDR3 is CASTRAEGATEAFF. The CDR3 DNA reads as TGTGCCAGCACCCGGGCTGAGGGGGCGACTGAAGCTTTCTTT.

This chain connects TRBV28 to TRBJ2-7, with TRBD1 identical over 7 bases. The V and J ends lost 10 bases and 3 bases, in that order; junction bases with no gene match: 6. The CDR3 sequence is 12 residues long. Germline-derived CDR1 and CDR2 are MDHEN and SYDVKM. The CDR3 is CATQQGSYEQYF. The CDR3 DNA sequence: TGTGCCACCCAACAGGGGAGCTACGAGCAGTACTTC.

The rearrangement uses TRBV18 and TRBJ2-1; D remains unclear. The V end was cut by 2 bases, the J end by 6 bases, with 11 bases between. Germline CDR1 reads KGHSH; CDR2 reads LQKENI. This CDR3 has 14 amino acids. The CDR3 bases are TGTGCCAGCTCACCAGGAGTCCGGCCCAATGAGCAGTTCTTC. It encodes CASSPGVRPNEQFF.

The table lists this clone with a count of one. At the DNA level, this CDR3 is encoded by other sequences in the same sample as well. The genes are TRBV5-4 and TRBJ1-2; 10 nucleotides align to TRBD1. The CDR3 runs to 14 residues. V was clipped by 3 bases and J by 7 bases; unmatched bases: 6. Per germline, CDR1 SGHNT and CDR2 YYREEE (reference sequence). The chain's CDR3 is CASSSGQGRGGYTF. In nucleotides, the CDR3 is TGTGCCAGCAGCTCGGGACAGGGGAGGGGTGGCTACACCTTC.

CDR3 bases: TGTGCCAGCAGTGAAACCTCATGGACAGGGGATGGCTACACCTTC. This codes for CASSETSWTGDGYTF. This chain links TRBV6-1 with TRBJ1-2, with 9 bases aligning to TRBD1. The germline gives CDR1 MNHNS, CDR2 SASEGT. Trimming cost V 2 bases and J 6 bases; bases outside gene matches: 7. The CDR3 is made up of 15 amino acids.

This chain links TRBV7-2 with TRBJ1-5; TRBD1 aligns across 10 bases. This CDR3 is 16 amino acids long. Per the germline V gene, CDR1 is SGHTA and CDR2 is FQGNSA. J was trimmed by 7 bases and V by 4 bases; bases with no gene match: 10. The CDR3 nucleotides are TGTGCCAGCAGCTGGGCCGGGACAGGGGTTAACCAGCCCCAGCATTTT. Protein: CASSWAGTGVNQPQHF.

The chain uses TRBV5-5 and TRBJ1-3; D is uncertain. V was shortened by 3 bases and J by 1 base, with 14 bases between the two germline ends. The CDR3 runs 16 residues. Per the germline V gene, CDR1 is SGHKS and CDR2 is YYEKEE (reference sequence). CDR3 DNA: TGTGCCAGCAGCTGGGCCCATTTTGGATCTGGAAACACCATATATTTT. This translates into CASSWAHFGSGNTIYF.